One and the same sample provided the 21 T cell receptor beta chains below, sequenced in a study of blood T cell repertoires in COVID-19 (dated by TCRdb to 2020 to 2022). Libraries were made using the immunoSEQ multiplex PCR assay. Held by TCRdb, this immuneACCESS table contains in-frame sequences only and omits some clones. Under half of the omission traces to an unresolved V gene where checked; the cause of the rest is unknown. This sample holds roughly 190,000 clones; around 82% were observed only once. The ten largest clones take up approximately 12% of the sample. What was sequenced was PBMCs or T cells enriched from blood (not recorded which). These receptors all stem from a middle-aged man who had recovered from COVID-19.

This clone showed up just once. The chain links TRBV4-3 to TRBJ2-7; D possibly corresponds to TRBD1 (6 bases). Trimming cost V 4 bases and J 6 bases, with 19 bases left between them. The germline CDR1 and CDR2 sequences are LGHNA and YSLEER. There are 15 residues in the CDR3. The CDR3 region has the DNA TGCGCCAGCAGCCCTATAGTTTCCGGGACACGCGAGCAGTACTTC. This codes for CASSPIVSGTREQYF.

This chain joins TRBV12-3 or TRBV12-4 and TRBJ1-5; D unclear. CDR3 length equals 12 residues. The CDR3 spells CPPGWHNQPQHF. Written as DNA, the CDR3 is TGTCCCCCTGGTTGGCACAATCAGCCCCAGCATTTT.

The chain carries TRBV19 and TRBJ1-1; TRBD1 aligns across 7 bases. Per the germline V gene, CDR1 is LNHDA and CDR2 is SQIVND (reference sequence). CDR3 length: 13 amino acids. V shed 3 bases, J shed 4 bases, and the junction held 2 bases outside the gene matches. In nucleotides, the CDR3 is TGTGCCAGTAGTATGAACAGGGGCACTGAAGCTTTCTTT. It translates to CASSMNRGTEAFF.

This chain connects TRBV7-8 to TRBJ1-1, with D tentatively TRBD1 (5 bases). Germline V gene data show CDR1 as SGHVS and CDR2 as FQNEAQ. Trimming pared 4 bases from V and 1 base from J, leaving 19 bases between. This CDR3 is built from 17 residues. CDR3 nucleotide sequence: TGTGCCAGCAGCTCCGGTCCCAGGGTAACAAGGAACACTGAAGCTTTCTTT. It yields the protein CASSSGPRVTRNTEAFF. The full variable domain, with the rest looked up from reference TRBV7-8 and TRBJ1-1, is GAGVSQSPRYKVAKRGQDVALRCDPISGHVSLFWYQQALGQGPEFLTYFQNEAQLDKSGLPSDRFFAERPEGSVSTLKIQRTQQEDSAVYLCASSSGPRVTRNTEAFFGQGTRLTVV.

V gene TRBV7-2 combines with J gene TRBJ1-5; weak D call: TRBD1 (5 bases). This CDR3 has 15 amino acids. V was clipped by 2 bases and J by 5 bases, with 13 bases between them. The germline V gene encodes CDR1 SGHTA and CDR2 FQGNSA. This CDR3 is CASSLQTGDYQPQHF. CDR3 in DNA: TGTGCCAGCAGCTTACAGACGGGGGATTATCAGCCCCAGCATTTT. Complete variable domain (other parts from reference TRBV7-2 and TRBJ1-5): GAGVSQSPSNKVTEKGKDVELRCDPISGHTALYWYRQSLGQGLEFLIYFQGNSAPDKSGLPSDRFSAERTGGSVSTLTIQRTQQEDSAVYLCASSLQTGDYQPQHFGDGTRLSIL.

The V gene is TRBV7-2, the J gene TRBJ2-5; tentatively, D is TRBD1 (6 bases). Germline V gene data show CDR1 as SGHTA and CDR2 as FQGNSA. V shed 0 bases and J shed 6 bases, with 11 bases lying between them. This CDR3 region has 14 residues. DNA for the CDR3: TGTGCCAGCAGCTTAGCGACAGGAGAAAAGACCCAGTACTTC. Translation gives CASSLATGEKTQYF.

The rearrangement links TRBV7-9 to TRBJ1-4; D possibly corresponds to TRBD1 (5 bases). The CDR3 loop spans 15 amino acids. Germline V CDR1 and CDR2: SEHNR, FQNEAQ (reference sequence). Trimming cost V 5 bases and J 8 bases, with 18 bases left between them. The CDR3 sequence is CASSPSIGAGEKLFF. CDR3 coding DNA: TGTGCCAGCAGCCCCTCCATCGGGGCGGGGGAAAAACTGTTTTTT. The full variable domain, in which reference TRBV7-9 and TRBJ1-4 provide the parts outside the CDR3, is DTGVSQNPRHKITKRGQNVTFRCDPISEHNRLYWYRQTLGQGPEFLTYFQNEAQLEKSRLLSDRFSAERPKGSFSTLEIQRTEQGDSAMYLCASSPSIGAGEKLFFGSGTQLSVL.

The gene calls are TRBV28 and TRBJ2-1; 9 bases align to TRBD2. Germline values: CDR1 MDHEN, CDR2 SYDVKM. CDR3 length: 20 residues. V dropped 4 bases and J dropped 0; count of bases not matched to a gene: 16. This CDR3 reads CASSSPGEREDLNSYNEQFF. In DNA form, the CDR3 reads TGTGCCAGCAGTTCCCCGGGGGAGCGGGAGGACCTAAACTCCTACAATGAGCAGTTCTTC.

The chain couples TRBV28 to TRBJ2-7; TRBD2 aligns across 7 bases. CDR3 length: 15 amino acids. With 7 bases clipped from V and 7 bases from J, the junction kept 16 bases outside the gene matches. Germline V gene sequence: CDR1 MDHEN, CDR2 SYDVKM. CDR3 DNA: TGTGCCAGCAAACAACCTGGGGTTCTCGGGGGGGAGCAGTACTTC. It codes for CASKQPGVLGGEQYF.

Only a few counts were recorded for this clone. The V call is TRBV6-5, the J call TRBJ2-1; TRBD2 is a possible D gene (6 bases). Germline lookup yields CDR1 MNHEY and CDR2 SVGAGI. This CDR3 spans 12 amino acids. V lost 8 bases to trimming and J lost 7 bases, with 12 bases between them. This chain's CDR3 is CASSRGVNEQFF. CDR3 nucleotides: TGTGCCAGCTCGCGGGGTGTTAATGAGCAGTTCTTC.

This clone was detected once. The genes are TRBV7-3 and TRBJ2-2, with D possibly being TRBD2 (6 bases). Trimming removed 0 bases from V and 5 bases from J, with 13 bases in between. The CDR3 contains 16 residues. Germline CDR1 and CDR2: SGHTA and FQGTGA. The CDR3 sequence: CASSLTFSGSTGELFF. The CDR3 nucleotides are TGTGCCAGCAGCTTAACTTTTTCCGGGAGTACCGGGGAGCTGTTTTTT.

The chain carries TRBV6-2 or TRBV6-3 and TRBJ2-5; 14 positions agree with TRBD2. CDR3 size: 18 residues. Trimming took 4 bases from V and 2 from J; bases not matched to a gene: 9. Germline V lookup: CDR1 MNHEY, CDR2 SVGEGT. CDR3 sequence reads: CASSSGTSGRLGQETQYF. The DNA for the CDR3 is TGTGCCAGCAGTTCCGGGACTAGCGGGAGACTAGGTCAAGAGACCCAGTACTTC.

The chain recombines TRBV3-1 (or the pseudogene TRBV3-2) with TRBJ2-1; D remains unclear. Germline V gene lookup returns CDR1 LGHDT and CDR2 YNNKEL (reference sequence). The length of the CDR3 is 13 residues. With 0 bases removed from V and 9 bases from J, the gap between germline ends came to 9 bases. The CDR3 loop is CASSQEGRGEQFF. The CDR3 bases are TGTGCCAGCAGCCAAGAAGGAAGAGGTGAGCAGTTCTTC.

This sequence joins TRBV18 and TRBJ1-2, with TRBD1 identical over 9 bases. Germline V gene data show CDR1 as KGHSH and CDR2 as LQKENI. The CDR3 loop spans 13 amino acids. V shed 6 bases, J shed 6 bases, and the junction held 5 bases outside the gene matches. The CDR3 DNA follows: TGTGCCAGCTCCCAGGGACAGGGTGATGGCTACACCTTC. Its protein product is CASSQGQGDGYTF.

This clone was picked up a small number of times. V usage is TRBV5-1 and J usage is TRBJ2-5; D might be TRBD1 (6 bases). V lost 5 bases and J 5 bases, leaving 10 bases between the germline ends. Looked up from germline, CDR1 is SGHRS and CDR2 is YFSETQ. The CDR3 length is 12 residues. As DNA, the CDR3 is TGCGCCAGCAGTTCAACAGGGGAGACCCAGTACTTC. Its protein product is CASSSTGETQYF.

V is TRBV6-1 and J is TRBJ2-7, with 7 bases that match TRBD1. The V segment lost 2 bases and the J segment 0 bases; nucleotides outside the gene matches: 13. CDR3 length equals 18 residues. Germline CDR1 MNHNS, CDR2 SASEGT. The CDR3 is CASSETAFYRDSSYEQYF. Written as DNA, the CDR3 is TGTGCCAGCAGTGAAACGGCTTTCTACCGGGACAGCTCCTACGAGCAGTACTTC.

This clone is a singleton in its sample. The CDR3 loop reads CASSLRGDYNEQFF. The DNA for the CDR3 is TGTGCCAGCAGTTTACGGGGGGACTACAATGAGCAGTTCTTC. This chain uses TRBV27 with TRBJ2-1; 7 nucleotides line up with TRBD2. CDR3 length: 14 residues. The junction had 1 base not matched to a gene; V was cut back by 2 bases and J by 3 bases. Germline V gives CDR1 MNHEY, CDR2 SMNVEV (reference sequence).

The chain carries TRBV19 and TRBJ1-2, with 8 positions matching TRBD1. The CDR3 sequence is 16 residues long. CDR1 is LNHDA and CDR2 is SQIVND in the germline V gene (reference sequence). J lost 4 bases, V lost 8 bases, and 15 bases had no gene match. The CDR3 bases are TGTGCCAGTTCCTACTCTTTAAGACAGGGGATCTATGGCTACACCTTC. This codes for CASSYSLRQGIYGYTF.

The rearrangement links TRBV9 to TRBJ1-1; D gene unclear. The CDR3 is 18 residues long. In germline, CDR1 is SGDLS, CDR2 YYNGEE. V lost 2 bases and J lost 0, with 20 bases in between. The CDR3 region is CASSVSGSYPRMNTEAFF. CDR3 in DNA: TGTGCCAGCAGCGTCTCCGGGAGTTACCCCAGAATGAACACTGAAGCTTTCTTT.

The chain carries TRBV3-1 (or the pseudogene TRBV3-2) and TRBJ1-4; the match to TRBD1 covers 8 bases. Trimming cost V 1 base and J 5 bases; bases outside gene matches: 3. Germline CDR1 reads LGHDT; CDR2 reads YNNKEL (reference sequence). CDR3 length equals 15 residues. DNA for the CDR3: TGTGCCAGCAGCCAAGTTACAGGGGGAAATGAAAAACTGTTTTTT. This encodes CASSQVTGGNEKLFF.

The V and J genes are TRBV4-3 and TRBJ2-3, with 9 nucleotides matching TRBD2. From germline, CDR1 is LGHNA and CDR2 YSLEER. The CDR3 loop spans 17 amino acids. Losses at the gene ends were 3 bases for V and 2 bases for J; bases not matched to a gene: 9. The CDR3 coding sequence is TGCGCCAGCAGCCAGGACAGAGCGGGAGGAACCACAGATACGCAGTATTTT. This gives the protein CASSQDRAGGTTDTQYF.